The present T cell receptor beta chain was sequenced within a study of blood T cell repertoires in COVID-19. V shed 5 bases and J 0 bases; nucleotides not matched to a gene: 3. Germline-derived CDR1 and CDR2 are ENHRY and SYGVKD. The CDR3 is 14 residues long. Method: immunoSEQ multiplex PCR; TCRdb's copy keeps in-frame clones and lacks some. The repertoire holds some 180,000 clones, with roughly 77% as singletons. The clonotype originates from a woman aged 40 to 55 with COVID-19, enrolled during active disease. Sequenced: peripheral blood. The chain is built from TRBV10-3 and TRBJ2-5; 7 bases agree with TRBD2. The CDR3 nucleotides are TGTGCCATCAGTCCCCTAGCGGACCAAGAGACCCAGTACTTC. Amino acids: CAISPLADQETQYF.